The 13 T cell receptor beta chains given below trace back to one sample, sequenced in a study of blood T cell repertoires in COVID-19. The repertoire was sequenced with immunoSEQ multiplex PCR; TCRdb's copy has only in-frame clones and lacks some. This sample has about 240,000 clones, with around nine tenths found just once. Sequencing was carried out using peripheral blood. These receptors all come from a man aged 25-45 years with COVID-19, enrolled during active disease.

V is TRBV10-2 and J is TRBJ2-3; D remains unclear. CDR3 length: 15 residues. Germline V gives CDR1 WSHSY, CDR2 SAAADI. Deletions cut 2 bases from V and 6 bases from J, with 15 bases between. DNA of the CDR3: TGCGCCAGCAGTGAGCCGAGTTCTGGTTGGGATACGCAGTATTTT. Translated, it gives CASSEPSSGWDTQYF.

CDR3 region: CASSQEGPRQGEEQFF. In DNA, the CDR3 is TGCGCCAGCAGCCAAGAAGGACCGAGACAGGGCGAAGAGCAGTTCTTC. This rearrangement joins TRBV4-1 to TRBJ2-1, with TRBD1 matching over 7 bases. The CDR3 has 16 amino acids. Germline loops: CDR1 MGHRA, CDR2 YSYEKL. J gave up 10 bases and V 0 bases, and 12 bases lay outside the gene matches.

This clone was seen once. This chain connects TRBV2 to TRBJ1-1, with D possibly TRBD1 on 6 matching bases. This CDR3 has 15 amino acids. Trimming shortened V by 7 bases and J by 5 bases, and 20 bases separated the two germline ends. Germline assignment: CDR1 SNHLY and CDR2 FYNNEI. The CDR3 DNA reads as TGTGCCAGCAAGGGGGGGATAAATGGAGGGACTGAAGCTTTCTTT. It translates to CASKGGINGGTEAFF.

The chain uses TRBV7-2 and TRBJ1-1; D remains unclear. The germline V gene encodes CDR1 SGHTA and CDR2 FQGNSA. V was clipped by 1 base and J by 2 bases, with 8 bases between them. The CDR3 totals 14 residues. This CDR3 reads CASSLGGFNTEAFF. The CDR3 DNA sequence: TGTGCCAGCAGCTTAGGAGGGTTTAACACTGAAGCTTTCTTT.

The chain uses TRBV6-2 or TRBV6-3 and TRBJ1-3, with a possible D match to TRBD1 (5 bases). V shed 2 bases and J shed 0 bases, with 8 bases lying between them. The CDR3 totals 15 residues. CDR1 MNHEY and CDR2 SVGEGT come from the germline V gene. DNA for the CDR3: TGTGCCAGCAGTTACGAACAGGCCTCTGGAAACACCATATATTTT. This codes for CASSYEQASGNTIYF.

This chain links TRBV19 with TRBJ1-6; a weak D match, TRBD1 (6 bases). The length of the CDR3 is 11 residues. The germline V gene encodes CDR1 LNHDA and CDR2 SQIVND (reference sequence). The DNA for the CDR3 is TGTGCTGTCGACAGGCCTAAACCCCTCCACTTT. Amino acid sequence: CAVDRPKPLHF.

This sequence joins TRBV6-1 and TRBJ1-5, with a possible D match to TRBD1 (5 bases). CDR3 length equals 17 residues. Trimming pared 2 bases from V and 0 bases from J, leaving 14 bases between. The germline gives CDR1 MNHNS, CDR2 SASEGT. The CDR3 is CASSEIPRQYSNQPQHF. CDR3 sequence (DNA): TGTGCCAGCAGTGAAATCCCTCGACAGTATAGCAATCAGCCCCAGCATTTT.

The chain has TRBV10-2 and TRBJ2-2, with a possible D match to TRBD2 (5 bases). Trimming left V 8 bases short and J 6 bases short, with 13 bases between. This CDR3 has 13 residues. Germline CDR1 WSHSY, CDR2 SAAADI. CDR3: CASLLTGAGELFF. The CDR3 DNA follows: TGCGCCAGCCTGCTAACCGGGGCCGGGGAGCTGTTTTTT.

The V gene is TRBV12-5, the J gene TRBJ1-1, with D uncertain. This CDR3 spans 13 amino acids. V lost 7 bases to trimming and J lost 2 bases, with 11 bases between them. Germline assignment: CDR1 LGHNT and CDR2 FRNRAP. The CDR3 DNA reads TGTGCTAGTGCGCTGCGGGAAAACACTGAAGCTTTCTTT. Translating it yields CASALRENTEAFF.

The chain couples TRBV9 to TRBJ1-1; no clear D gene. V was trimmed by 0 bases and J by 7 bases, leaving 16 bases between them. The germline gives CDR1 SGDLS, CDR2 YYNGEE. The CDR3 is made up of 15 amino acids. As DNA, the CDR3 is TGTGCCAGCAGCGTAGACGACGGGAGGTATGGTGAAGCTTTCTTT. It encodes CASSVDDGRYGEAFF.

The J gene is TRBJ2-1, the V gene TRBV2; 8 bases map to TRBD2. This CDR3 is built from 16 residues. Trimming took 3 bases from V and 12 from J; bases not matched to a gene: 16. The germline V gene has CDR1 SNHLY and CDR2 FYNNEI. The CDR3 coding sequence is TGTGCCAGCAGTGATGGACTAGCCGCCCGAGGGGGAGTGCAGTTCTTC. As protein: CASSDGLAARGGVQFF. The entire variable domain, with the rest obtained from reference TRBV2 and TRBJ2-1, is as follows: EPEVTQTPSHQVTQMGQEVILRCVPISNHLYFYWYRQILGQKVEFLVSFYNNEISEKSEIFDDQFSVERPDGSNFTLKIRSTKLEDSAMYFCASSDGLAARGGVQFFGPGTRLTVL.

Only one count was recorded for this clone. The CDR3 here is CASSLQGVGDTEAFF. As DNA, the CDR3 is TGTGCCAGCAGCCTACAGGGGGTCGGAGACACTGAAGCTTTCTTT. The chain joins TRBV7-7 to TRBJ1-1; TRBD1 matches at 8 bases. Germline loops: CDR1 SSHAT, CDR2 FNYEAQ (reference sequence). The trim removed 5 bases at V and 3 bases at J, leaving 8 bases unmatched. This CDR3 spans 15 amino acids.

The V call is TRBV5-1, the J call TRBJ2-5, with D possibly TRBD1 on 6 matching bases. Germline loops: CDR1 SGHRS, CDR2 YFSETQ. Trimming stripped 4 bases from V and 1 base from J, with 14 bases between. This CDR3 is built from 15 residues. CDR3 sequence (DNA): TGCGCCAGCAGCGTCGGGGTAGGGGGCCAAGAGACCCAGTACTTC. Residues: CASSVGVGGQETQYF.